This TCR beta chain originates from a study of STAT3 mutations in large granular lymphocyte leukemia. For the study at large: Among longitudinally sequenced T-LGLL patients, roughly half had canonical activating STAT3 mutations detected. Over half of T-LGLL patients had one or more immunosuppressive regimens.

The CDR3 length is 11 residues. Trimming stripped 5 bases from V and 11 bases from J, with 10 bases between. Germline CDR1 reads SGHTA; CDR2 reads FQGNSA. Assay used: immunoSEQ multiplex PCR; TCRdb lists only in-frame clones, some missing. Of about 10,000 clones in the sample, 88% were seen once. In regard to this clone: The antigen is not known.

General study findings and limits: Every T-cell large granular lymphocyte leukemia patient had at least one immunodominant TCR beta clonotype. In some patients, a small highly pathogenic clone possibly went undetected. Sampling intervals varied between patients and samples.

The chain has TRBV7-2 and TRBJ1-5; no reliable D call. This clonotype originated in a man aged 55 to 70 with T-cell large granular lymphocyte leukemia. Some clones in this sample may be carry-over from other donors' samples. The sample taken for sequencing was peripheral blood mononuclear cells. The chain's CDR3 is CASSDTRAQHF. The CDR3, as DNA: TGTGCCAGCAGCGATACTCGGGCCCAGCATTTT. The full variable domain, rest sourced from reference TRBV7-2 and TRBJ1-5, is GAGVSQSPSNKVTEKGKDVELRCDPISGHTALYWYRQSLGQGLEFLIYFQGNSAPDKSGLPSDRFSAERTGGSVSTLTIQRTQQEDSAVYLCASSDTRAQHFGDGTRLSIL.